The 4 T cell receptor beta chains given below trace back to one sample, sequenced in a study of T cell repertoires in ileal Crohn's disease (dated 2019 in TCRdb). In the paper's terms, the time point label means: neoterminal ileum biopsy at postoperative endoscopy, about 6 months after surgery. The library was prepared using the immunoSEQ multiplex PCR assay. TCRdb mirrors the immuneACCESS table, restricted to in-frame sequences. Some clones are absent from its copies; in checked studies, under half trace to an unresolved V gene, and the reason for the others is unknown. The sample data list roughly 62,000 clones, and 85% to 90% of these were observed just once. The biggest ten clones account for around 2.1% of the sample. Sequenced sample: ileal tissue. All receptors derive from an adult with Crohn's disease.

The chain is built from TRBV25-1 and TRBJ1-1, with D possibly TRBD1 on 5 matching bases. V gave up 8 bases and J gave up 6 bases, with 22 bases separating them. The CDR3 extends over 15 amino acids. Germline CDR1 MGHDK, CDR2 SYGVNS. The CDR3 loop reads CASSPLGGVGAEAFF. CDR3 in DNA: TGTGCCAGCTCTCCCCTCGGAGGGGTTGGCGCTGAAGCTTTCTTT.

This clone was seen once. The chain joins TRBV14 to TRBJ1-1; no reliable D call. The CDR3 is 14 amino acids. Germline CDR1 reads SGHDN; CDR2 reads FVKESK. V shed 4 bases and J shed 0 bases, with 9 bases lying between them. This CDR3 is CASSRSGMNTEAFF. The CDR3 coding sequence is TGTGCCAGCAGCCGGTCAGGCATGAACACTGAAGCTTTCTTT.

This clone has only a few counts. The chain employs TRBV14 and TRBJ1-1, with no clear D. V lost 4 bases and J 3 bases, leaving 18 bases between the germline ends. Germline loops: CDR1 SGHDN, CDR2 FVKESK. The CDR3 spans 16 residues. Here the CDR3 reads CASSLRTPRRDTEAFF. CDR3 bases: TGTGCCAGCAGCCTAAGGACTCCAAGGAGGGACACTGAAGCTTTCTTT.

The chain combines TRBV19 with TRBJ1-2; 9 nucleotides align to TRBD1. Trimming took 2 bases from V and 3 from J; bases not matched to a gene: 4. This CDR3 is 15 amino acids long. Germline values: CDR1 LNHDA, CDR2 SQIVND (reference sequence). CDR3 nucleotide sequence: TGTGCCAGTAGTATAAAGGACAGGGGTGACTATGGCTACACCTTC. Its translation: CASSIKDRGDYGYTF.